One sample yielded the 30 T cell receptor beta chains listed below, sequenced in a study of T cells in Graves' hyperthyroidism and ophthalmopathy. Template material for amplifying TCR beta CDR3 regions consisted of RNA transcripts. Primed by the HTBI set, a first-round RT-PCR was run on the TCR CDR3. Using its own MiXCR run on the multiplex PCR reads, TCRdb lists one record per CDR3 protein. In the table there are about 710,000 distinct CDR3 sequences, over 15% of which are singletons. The sequencing input was blood. All receptors derive from a man between 18 and 35 years old with Graves' hyperthyroidism.

This clonotype has a count of ten or more. The chain uses TRBV3-1 and TRBJ1-1; no firm D call. V was pared by 1 base and J by 4 bases, with 7 bases between. The CDR3 totals 13 residues. The germline gives CDR1 LGHDT, CDR2 YNNKEL (reference sequence). CDR3 region: CASSQVGSTEAFF. CDR3 in DNA: TGTGCCAGCAGCCAAGTGGGGAGCACTGAAGCTTTCTTT.

This clonotype was recorded at least ten times. The CDR3 region is CSAGVETQYF. The CDR3 nucleotides are TGCAGTGCTGGCGTAGAGACCCAGTACTTC. This chain uses TRBV20-1 with TRBJ2-5; D unclear. The length of the CDR3 is 10 residues. V lost 5 bases and J lost 4, with 5 bases in between. Germline V gene sequence: CDR1 DFQATT, CDR2 SNEGSKA (reference sequence).

There are a few counts of this clonotype. The chain joins TRBV6-1 to TRBJ1-5, with 9 bases identical to TRBD1. The germline gives CDR1 MNHNS, CDR2 SASEGT. This CDR3 has 17 residues. Losses at the gene ends were 10 bases for V and 1 base for J; bases not matched to a gene: 14. CDR3 region: CATLTRTGVGSNQPQHF. For the CDR3, the DNA is TGTGCCACCCTGACCCGGACAGGGGTTGGGAGCAATCAGCCCCAGCATTTT.

The chain employs TRBV6-1 and TRBJ2-1, with a weak D call TRBD2 (5 bases). Germline CDR1 is MNHNS and CDR2 is SASEGT. The CDR3 is 13 residues long. V lost 5 bases and J 6 bases, leaving 11 bases between the germline ends. DNA for the CDR3: TGTGCCAGCAGTTATATCGGAGGCAATGAGCAGTTCTTC. As protein: CASSYIGGNEQFF.

This clonotype appeared many times. V and J are TRBV7-3 and TRBJ2-3; TRBD2 aligns across 13 bases. This CDR3 has 17 amino acids. V shed 5 bases, J shed 2 bases, and the junction held 7 bases outside the gene matches. Germline V CDR1 and CDR2: SGHTA, FQGTGA. CDR3 protein: CASSSTSGRANTDTQYF. The DNA of the CDR3 is TGTGCCAGCAGCAGTACTAGCGGGAGGGCGAACACAGATACGCAGTATTTT.

This clonotype has only a few counts. The chain couples TRBV9 to TRBJ2-5; 7 nucleotides align to TRBD1. Trimming took 4 bases from V and 2 from J; bases not matched to a gene: 8. This CDR3 spans 15 amino acids. CDR1 and CDR2 (germline): SGDLS, YYNGEE. The CDR3 spells CASSPIPRGQETQYF. Written as DNA, the CDR3 is TGTGCCAGCAGCCCTATTCCCAGGGGGCAAGAGACCCAGTACTTC.

This clonotype was counted a few times. The chain joins TRBV10-3 to TRBJ2-1, with D perhaps being TRBD1 or TRBD2 (5 bases each). Trimming pared 6 bases from V and 5 bases from J, leaving 8 bases between. CDR3 length: 12 residues. CDR1 ENHRY and CDR2 SYGVKD come from the germline V gene. CDR3 loop: CAISGTNNEQFF. In nucleotides, the CDR3 is TGTGCCATCAGCGGGACCAACAATGAGCAGTTCTTC.

This clonotype occurred many times. The chain has TRBV9 and TRBJ2-7; D gene ambiguous. This CDR3 contains 15 residues. The V gene's germline CDR1 is SGDLS and CDR2 YYNGEE. V lost 0 bases and J lost 5, with 15 bases in between. CDR3 amino acids: CASSVAASSDHEQYF. For the CDR3, the DNA is TGTGCCAGCAGCGTAGCAGCTAGTTCGGACCACGAGCAGTACTTC.

This rearrangement joins TRBV6-4 to TRBJ2-7; 7 nucleotides line up with TRBD2. From germline, CDR1 is MRHNA and CDR2 SNTAGT. Trimming at V came to 4 bases and at J to 0 bases, leaving 6 bases not matched to a gene. The CDR3 is 15 residues long. The CDR3 DNA reads TGTGCCAGCAGTGGAGAGGGCGGGAGCTCCTACGAGCAGTACTTC. It is translated as CASSGEGGSSYEQYF.

The table lists this clonotype with a few counts. The chain combines TRBV7-9 with TRBJ2-5; 7 positions agree with TRBD1. Germline assignment: CDR1 SEHNR and CDR2 FQNEAQ (reference sequence). CDR3 size: 14 residues. Trimming removed 3 bases from V and 5 bases from J; junction bases left unmatched: 6. The CDR3 DNA is TGTGCCAGCAGCTTTGACAGGGAGCGGGAGACCCAGTACTTC. Translation: CASSFDRERETQYF. The full variable domain, its missing parts supplied by reference TRBV7-9 and TRBJ2-5, is DTGVSQNPRHKITKRGQNVTFRCDPISEHNRLYWYRQTLGQGPEFLTYFQNEAQLEKSRLLSDRFSAERPKGSFSTLEIQRTEQGDSAMYLCASSFDRERETQYFGPGTRLLVL.

The chain recombines TRBV7-9 with TRBJ2-2; 14 nucleotides match TRBD2. CDR3 length equals 19 residues. CDR1 SEHNR and CDR2 FQNEAQ come from the germline V gene (reference sequence). Trimming took 4 bases from V and 2 from J; bases not matched to a gene: 9. For the CDR3, the DNA is TGTGCCAGCAGCTCAACCCTGGGACTAGCGGGGGCAAACACCGGGGAGCTGTTTTTT. It specifies CASSSTLGLAGANTGELFF.

This clonotype came up a few times. The genes are TRBV4-1 and TRBJ2-5; D tentatively fits TRBD1 or TRBD2 (5 bases each). Deletions cut 1 base from V and 3 bases from J, with 12 bases between. The CDR3 runs to 15 residues. CDR1 and CDR2 from the germline V gene are MGHRA and YSYEKL. CDR3 sequence: CASSQGPGAEETQYF. Written as DNA, the CDR3 is TGCGCCAGCAGCCAAGGGCCCGGGGCCGAAGAGACCCAGTACTTC.

This clonotype was seen many times. The chain links TRBV28 to TRBJ2-7; D is unclear. Germline V CDR1 and CDR2: MDHEN, SYDVKM. The CDR3 contains 14 residues. Deletions cut 2 bases from V and 5 bases from J, with 13 bases between. The CDR3 loop reads CASSLTTLDHEQYF. CDR3 DNA sequence: TGTGCCAGCAGTTTAACCACCCTTGACCACGAGCAGTACTTC.

This clonotype was observed a handful of times. V usage is TRBV27 and J usage is TRBJ2-7; tentative D call: TRBD2 (6 bases). The CDR3 runs 15 residues. V dropped 5 bases and J dropped 2 bases, with 16 bases sitting between them. Germline V gene data show CDR1 as MNHEY and CDR2 as SMNVEV (reference sequence). The CDR3 region is CASSPIGGGTYEQYF. In DNA, the CDR3 is TGTGCCAGCAGTCCCATTGGGGGAGGAACCTACGAGCAGTACTTC.

This chain joins TRBV20-1 and TRBJ1-1; 11 bases match TRBD1. The CDR3 loop spans 15 amino acids. Germline V CDR1 and CDR2: DFQATT, SNEGSKA (reference sequence). J lost 3 bases, V lost 3 bases, and 6 bases had no gene match. Here the CDR3 reads CSARQPGQGDTEAFF. As DNA, the CDR3 is TGCAGTGCTAGGCAACCGGGACAGGGGGACACTGAAGCTTTCTTT.

The sample holds many counts of this clonotype. J is TRBJ2-5 and V is TRBV28; D is uncertain. The V end was cut by 7 bases, the J end by 5 bases, with 11 bases between. There are 12 residues in the CDR3. CDR1 MDHEN and CDR2 SYDVKM come from the germline V gene. CDR3 protein: CASNSQSETQYF. In DNA form, the CDR3 reads TGTGCCAGCAACTCCCAATCGGAGACCCAGTACTTC.

This clonotype has at least ten counts. The genes are TRBV12-3 or TRBV12-4 and TRBJ1-2; D may be TRBD1 (5 bases). The CDR3 totals 15 residues. V lost 3 bases, J lost 0 bases, and 11 bases lay in between. The CDR3 spells CASSLWGRANYGYTF. The DNA for the CDR3 is TGTGCCAGCAGTTTGTGGGGACGAGCTAACTATGGCTACACCTTC.

The J gene is TRBJ2-7, the V gene TRBV20-1; possible D gene TRBD1, 5 bases. The germline gives CDR1 DFQATT, CDR2 SNEGSKA (reference sequence). Trimming took off 5 bases at V and 4 bases at J, with 12 bases between the two ends. There are 12 residues in the CDR3. The chain's CDR3 is CSAEGATYEQYF. Written as DNA, the CDR3 is TGCAGTGCTGAAGGGGCCACATACGAGCAGTACTTC.

This chain uses TRBV29-1 with TRBJ2-7; TRBD2 matches at 11 bases. Germline values: CDR1 SQVTM, CDR2 ANQGSEA. The V segment lost 8 bases and the J segment 3 bases; nucleotides outside the gene matches: 3. The CDR3 has 12 amino acids. CDR3: CSTTSGSYEQYF. The CDR3 DNA is TGCAGCACAACTAGCGGGAGCTACGAGCAGTACTTC.

This clonotype was counted ten times or more. V and J are TRBV6-1 and TRBJ2-3; perhaps D is TRBD1 or TRBD2 (5 bases each). The germline gives CDR1 MNHNS, CDR2 SASEGT. The CDR3 sequence is 13 residues long. V lost 2 bases, J lost 6 bases, and 9 bases lay in between. The CDR3 region is CASSERGVDTQYF. The CDR3 DNA reads TGTGCCAGCAGTGAAAGAGGGGTTGATACGCAGTATTTT.

This clonotype was counted ten times or more. The chain links TRBV3-1 to TRBJ2-7; 9 bases map to TRBD1. V lost 7 bases, J lost 5 bases, and 12 bases stayed unmatched. This CDR3 has 15 amino acids. Germline-derived CDR1 and CDR2 are LGHDT and YNNKEL (reference sequence). The CDR3, as DNA: TGTGCCAGCAACAACCCGGGACAGGGTCTAAACGAGCAGTACTTC. Translation gives CASNNPGQGLNEQYF.

J is TRBJ2-3 and V is TRBV20-1; D is tentatively TRBD1 or TRBD2 (5 bases each). This CDR3 has 13 residues. Germline CDR1 is DFQATT and CDR2 is SNEGSKA (reference sequence). Trimming shortened V by 0 bases and J by 7 bases, and 11 bases separated the two germline ends. CDR3 sequence reads: CSARETGTHTQYF. CDR3 nucleotide sequence: TGCAGTGCTAGAGAAACCGGGACCCATACGCAGTATTTT.

This clonotype was counted a few times. This sequence joins TRBV28 and TRBJ2-7, with D perhaps TRBD1 (6 bases). With 8 bases removed from V and 0 bases from J, the gap between germline ends came to 11 bases. CDR3 length: 13 residues. Germline-derived CDR1 and CDR2 are MDHEN and SYDVKM. This CDR3 reads CASLTGNSYEQYF. The CDR3 DNA reads as TGTGCCAGCTTGACAGGAAACTCCTACGAGCAGTACTTC.

This clonotype was picked up a small number of times. This chain uses TRBV5-6 with TRBJ1-4, with 8 bases matching TRBD1. The V gene end was trimmed by 5 bases and the J gene end by 6 bases; junction bases not matched to a gene: 3. The CDR3 has 13 amino acids. The V gene's germline CDR1 is SGHDT and CDR2 YYEEEE. This CDR3 is CASRPTGDEKLFF. The CDR3 nucleotides are TGTGCCAGCAGGCCGACAGGGGATGAAAAACTGTTTTTT.

The chain employs TRBV7-9 and TRBJ2-1; no reliable D call. The CDR3 is made up of 12 amino acids. With 3 bases removed from V and 6 bases from J, the gap between germline ends came to 6 bases. CDR1 and CDR2 from the germline V gene are SEHNR and FQNEAQ (reference sequence). The CDR3 DNA is TGTGCCAGCAGCTTTACACTCAATGAGCAGTTCTTC. This encodes CASSFTLNEQFF.

The sample holds many counts of this clonotype. This sequence joins TRBV10-3 and TRBJ1-1, with 8 bases aligning to TRBD1. CDR1 is ENHRY, CDR2 SYGVKD, per germline. The CDR3 runs 13 residues. V was clipped by 6 bases and J by 4 bases; unmatched bases: 4. In DNA, the CDR3 is TGTGCCATCAGGGACAGGGAGGCCACTGAAGCTTTCTTT. Its translation: CAIRDREATEAFF.

This clonotype was seen a handful of times. V is TRBV7-9 and J is TRBJ2-1; 8 positions agree with TRBD2. With V trimmed by 5 bases and J by 8 bases, 14 bases remained unmatched. CDR1 and CDR2 from the germline V gene are SEHNR and FQNEAQ (reference sequence). This CDR3 has 16 amino acids. The CDR3 nucleotides read TGTGCCAGCAGCCTTACGGGACTAGGGACCGGCCATGAGCAGTTCTTC. Its translation is CASSLTGLGTGHEQFF.

This clonotype was picked up a small number of times. The chain couples TRBV4-3 to TRBJ1-1; D uncertain. Germline lookup yields CDR1 LGHNA and CDR2 YSLEER. This CDR3 region has 13 residues. Trimming cost V 4 bases and J 1 base, with 7 bases left between them. DNA for the CDR3: TGCGCCAGCAGCCGTATGGGGAACACTGAAGCTTTCTTT. This translates into CASSRMGNTEAFF.

The CDR3 loop reads CASSQDVYGYTF. CDR3 sequence (DNA): TGTGCCAGCAGCCAAGATGTCTATGGCTACACCTTC. V usage is TRBV3-1 and J usage is TRBJ1-2, with unresolved D. Germline-derived CDR1 and CDR2 are LGHDT and YNNKEL (reference sequence). CDR3 length: 12 residues. Trimming removed 0 bases from V and 4 bases from J, with 3 bases in between.

This clonotype was counted between two and nine times. The junction departs from germline at one end; a sequencing error may be responsible. The chain is built from TRBV20-1 and TRBJ1-1, with D unclear. The germline V gene has CDR1 DFQATT and CDR2 SNEGSKA (reference sequence). CDR3 length: 13 residues. CDR3 in DNA: TGCAATGCTAGATTGGTCATGAACACTGAAGCTTTCTTT. Translation: CNARLVMNTEAFF.